The 22 T cell receptor beta chains below were found in one sample sequenced in a study of monozygotic twins with inflammatory bowel disease. One entry per CDR3 protein, without DNA, is what TCRdb gives after re-calling the 5' RACE reads. Reported are 300,000 to 400,000 distinct CDR3 sequences; the ten largest clones contain 2.6%. Sequenced: blood. The receptors derive from a human donor with ulcerative colitis or Crohn's disease, or a healthy co-twin of an affected twin (not recorded which).

The chain has TRBV28 and TRBJ2-3; TCRdb selects TRBD1, and the lack of DNA leaves this call unchecked. The germline V gene encodes CDR1 MDHEN and CDR2 SYDVKM. There are 12 residues in the CDR3. The CDR3 sequence is CASRGDRDTQYF.

The chain couples TRBV3-1 to TRBJ1-4. Germline CDR1 LGHDT, CDR2 YNNKEL (reference sequence). The CDR3 is 14 amino acids. Here the CDR3 reads CASSQKVANEKLFF. Using reference TRBV3-1 and TRBJ1-4 for the parts outside the CDR3, the full variable domain is DTAVSQTPKYLVTQMGNDKSIKCEQNLGHDTMYWYKQDSKKFLKIMFSYNNKELIINETVPNRFSPKSPDKAHLNLHINSLELGDSAVYFCASSQKVANEKLFFGSGTQLSVL.

The rearrangement links TRBV10-2 to TRBJ1-1. CDR3 length equals 14 residues. Germline CDR1 reads WSHSY; CDR2 reads SAAADI. CDR3 sequence: CASSESGMNTEAFF.

The chain combines TRBV24-1 with TRBJ1-5; the D call of TRBD1 rests on TCRdb alone, since no DNA is present to check it. This CDR3 region has 15 residues. The germline V gene has CDR1 KGHDR and CDR2 SFDVKD. The CDR3 reads CATSDRWGNNQPQHF.

The chain joins TRBV7-3 to TRBJ2-5; the TRBD2 assignment by TCRdb is unverifiable without DNA. CDR1 SGHTA and CDR2 FQGTGA come from the germline V gene. The CDR3 runs to 14 residues. CDR3 region: CASSPNGGKETQYF.

The chain links TRBV7-9 to TRBJ1-1; TCRdb indicates TRBD1, and absent DNA this call remains unverified. CDR1 SEHNR and CDR2 FQNEAQ come from the germline V gene (reference sequence). This CDR3 is 15 amino acids long. CDR3 in amino acids: CASSLAPRGDTEAFF.

The chain is built from TRBV7-9 and TRBJ2-7. The CDR3 sequence is 15 residues long. Looked up from germline, CDR1 is SEHNR and CDR2 is FQNEAQ (reference sequence). The CDR3 is CASSVIIGLLNEQYF.

V gene TRBV14 combines with J gene TRBJ2-3. Germline values: CDR1 SGHDN, CDR2 FVKESK. CDR3 length: 12 residues. The CDR3 protein is CASSSYPDTQYF.

CDR3 amino acids: CASGYHRGTETQYF. The chain employs TRBV7-9 and TRBJ2-5; TCRdb returns TRBD1, unconfirmable since there is no DNA. The CDR3 loop spans 14 amino acids. CDR1 SEHNR and CDR2 FQNEAQ come from the germline V gene (reference sequence).

This sequence joins TRBV4-3 and TRBJ1-2; TCRdb's D call, TRBD1, is unchecked because there is no DNA. Germline V lookup: CDR1 LGHNA, CDR2 YSLEER. This CDR3 is built from 14 residues. The CDR3 loop is CASSQDAGAGGYTF.

The chain joins TRBV11-2 to TRBJ2-5; the D gene TCRdb calls, TRBD1, cannot be checked with no DNA. Germline-derived CDR1 and CDR2 are SGHAT and FQNNGV. The CDR3 sequence is 15 residues long. CDR3: CASSLRTGGGETQYF.

The V and J genes are TRBV3-1 and TRBJ2-1; TCRdb calls TRBD1, which cannot be checked without DNA. The CDR3 is 18 residues long. Germline lookup yields CDR1 LGHDT and CDR2 YNNKEL (reference sequence). CDR3 amino acids: CASSQVGTRGHSYNEQFF.

This chain uses TRBV29-1 with TRBJ2-5; without DNA, the TCRdb call of TRBD1 cannot be checked. The CDR3 contains 14 residues. Germline values: CDR1 SQVTM, CDR2 ANQGSEA. The CDR3 loop is CSVGTGGGRLTQYF.

The chain couples TRBV5-1 to TRBJ1-2; there is no DNA to check the TCRdb D call of TRBD1. The length of the CDR3 is 16 residues. Germline values: CDR1 SGHRS, CDR2 YFSETQ. CDR3 loop: CASSVTLTGRKEGYTF.

The chain recombines TRBV7-6 with TRBJ1-3; checking the TCRdb D call of TRBD1 is not possible without DNA. The V gene's germline CDR1 is SGHVS and CDR2 FNYEAQ. The CDR3 covers 16 residues. The chain's CDR3 is CASSLAPGTEGNTIYF.

CDR3 protein: CASSLDRTGPGELFF. The chain combines TRBV5-1 with TRBJ2-2; the TCRdb D gene call, TRBD1, has no DNA to confirm it. CDR3 length: 15 residues. CDR1 and CDR2 from the germline V gene are SGHRS and YFSETQ.

V gene TRBV12-3 or TRBV12-4 combines with J gene TRBJ2-3; as DNA is missing, the TRBD2 call by TCRdb cannot be tested. This CDR3 spans 16 amino acids. Here the CDR3 reads CASSLISGGVTDTQYF.

V usage is TRBV5-5 and J usage is TRBJ2-2; TCRdb designates TRBD1, a call that cannot be tested without DNA. The CDR3 consists of 16 residues. Germline V gene sequence: CDR1 SGHKS, CDR2 YYEKEE (reference sequence). The chain's CDR3 is CASSRRGGPDTGELFF.

The rearrangement joins TRBV29-1 to TRBJ1-5; TCRdb designates TRBD1, a call that cannot be tested without DNA. Germline lookup yields CDR1 SQVTM and CDR2 ANQGSEA. The CDR3 length is 14 residues. CDR3 amino acids: CSVGGWDSNQPQHF. Variable domain in full (rest from reference TRBV29-1 and TRBJ1-5): SAVISQKPSRDICQRGTSLTIQCQVDSQVTMMFWYRQQPGQSLTLIATANQGSEATYESGFVIDKFPISRPNLTFSTLTVSNMSPEDSSIYLCSVGGWDSNQPQHFGDGTRLSIL.

The chain joins TRBV2 to TRBJ1-3. Germline V gives CDR1 SNHLY, CDR2 FYNNEI. This CDR3 contains 12 residues. The CDR3 here is CASRDRGNTIYF.

V usage is TRBV11-1 and J usage is TRBJ1-2; checking the TCRdb D call of TRBD1 is not possible without DNA. The CDR3 loop spans 18 amino acids. CDR1 SGHAT and CDR2 FQDESV come from the germline V gene (reference sequence). The CDR3 loop is CASSSQADRGRPSYGYTF.

The chain employs TRBV10-3 and TRBJ1-4; TCRdb proposes TRBD1, but this gene call is untestable without DNA. This CDR3 is 13 amino acids long. Per the germline V gene, CDR1 is ENHRY and CDR2 is SYGVKD. The chain's CDR3 is CAISGQGNEKLFF.